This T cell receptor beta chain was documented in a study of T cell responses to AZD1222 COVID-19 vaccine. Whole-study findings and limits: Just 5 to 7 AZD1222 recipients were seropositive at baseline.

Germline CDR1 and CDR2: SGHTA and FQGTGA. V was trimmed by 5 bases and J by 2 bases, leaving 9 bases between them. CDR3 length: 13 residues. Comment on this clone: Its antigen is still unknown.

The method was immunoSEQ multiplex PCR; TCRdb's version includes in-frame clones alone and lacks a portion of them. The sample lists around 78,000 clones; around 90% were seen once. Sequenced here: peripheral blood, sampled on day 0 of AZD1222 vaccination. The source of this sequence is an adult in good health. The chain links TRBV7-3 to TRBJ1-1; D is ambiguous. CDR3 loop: CASSPTVNTEAFF. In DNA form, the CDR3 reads TGTGCCAGCAGCCCTACAGTCAACACTGAAGCTTTCTTT. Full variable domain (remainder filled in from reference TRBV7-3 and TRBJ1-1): GAGVSQTPSNKVTEKGKYVELRCDPISGHTALYWYRQSLGQGPEFLIYFQGTGAADDSGLPNDRFFAVRPEGSVSTLKIQRTERGDSAVYLCASSPTVNTEAFFGQGTRLTVV.